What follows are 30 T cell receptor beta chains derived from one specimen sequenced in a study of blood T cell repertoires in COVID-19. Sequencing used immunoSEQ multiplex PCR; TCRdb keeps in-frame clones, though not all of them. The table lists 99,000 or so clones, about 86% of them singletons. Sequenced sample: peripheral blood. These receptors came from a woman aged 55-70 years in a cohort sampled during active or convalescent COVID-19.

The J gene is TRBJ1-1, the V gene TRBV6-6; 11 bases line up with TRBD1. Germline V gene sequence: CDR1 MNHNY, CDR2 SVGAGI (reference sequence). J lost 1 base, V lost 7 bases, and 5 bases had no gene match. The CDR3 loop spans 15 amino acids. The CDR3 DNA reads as TGTGCCAGCAACGCAGGGACAGGGGGGAACACTGAAGCTTTCTTT. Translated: CASNAGTGGNTEAFF.

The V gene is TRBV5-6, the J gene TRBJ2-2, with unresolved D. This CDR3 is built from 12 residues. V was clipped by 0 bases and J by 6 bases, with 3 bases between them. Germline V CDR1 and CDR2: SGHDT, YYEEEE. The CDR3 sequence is CASSLVSGELFF. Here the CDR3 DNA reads TGTGCCAGCAGCTTGGTATCCGGGGAGCTGTTTTTT.

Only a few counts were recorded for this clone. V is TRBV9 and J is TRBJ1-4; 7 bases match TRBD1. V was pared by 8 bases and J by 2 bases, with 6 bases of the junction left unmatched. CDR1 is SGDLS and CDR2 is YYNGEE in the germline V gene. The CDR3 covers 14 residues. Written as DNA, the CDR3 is TGTGCCAGTAGTCCGGGACAGACTAATGAAAAACTGTTTTTT. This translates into CASSPGQTNEKLFF.

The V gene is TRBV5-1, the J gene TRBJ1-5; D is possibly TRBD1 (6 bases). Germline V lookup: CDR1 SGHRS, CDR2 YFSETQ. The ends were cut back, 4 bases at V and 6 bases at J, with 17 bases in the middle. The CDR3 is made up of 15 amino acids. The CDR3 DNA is TGCGCCAGCAGCAGCACGACAGGTGTTGGTCAGCCCCAGCATTTT. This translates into CASSSTTGVGQPQHF.

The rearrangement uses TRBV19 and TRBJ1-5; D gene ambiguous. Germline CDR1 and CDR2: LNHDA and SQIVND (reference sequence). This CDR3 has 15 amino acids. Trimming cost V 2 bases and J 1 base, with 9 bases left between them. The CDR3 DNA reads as TGTGCCAGTAGTATATGGGCGGGAAGCAATCAGCCCCAGCATTTT. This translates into CASSIWAGSNQPQHF.

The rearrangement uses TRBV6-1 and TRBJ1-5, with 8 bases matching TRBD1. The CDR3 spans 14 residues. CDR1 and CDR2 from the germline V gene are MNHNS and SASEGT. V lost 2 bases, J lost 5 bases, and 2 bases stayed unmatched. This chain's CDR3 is CASSETGGYQPQHF. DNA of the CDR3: TGTGCCAGCAGTGAAACAGGGGGTTATCAGCCCCAGCATTTT.

DNA for the CDR3: TGTGCCAGCAGACGTAGCGGGATCTACAATGAGCAGTTCTTC. Translation: CASRRSGIYNEQFF. The J gene is TRBJ2-1, the V gene TRBV6-5; TRBD2 matches at 8 bases. Germline V lookup: CDR1 MNHEY, CDR2 SVGAGI. The V segment lost 6 bases and the J segment 3 bases; nucleotides outside the gene matches: 4. The CDR3 has 14 amino acids.

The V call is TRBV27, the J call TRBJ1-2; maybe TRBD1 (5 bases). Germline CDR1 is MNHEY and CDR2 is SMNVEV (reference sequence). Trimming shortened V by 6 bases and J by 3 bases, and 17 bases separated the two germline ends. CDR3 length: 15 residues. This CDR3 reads CASSRNEWGYYGYTF. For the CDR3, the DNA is TGTGCCAGCAGCCGAAATGAATGGGGCTACTATGGCTACACCTTC.

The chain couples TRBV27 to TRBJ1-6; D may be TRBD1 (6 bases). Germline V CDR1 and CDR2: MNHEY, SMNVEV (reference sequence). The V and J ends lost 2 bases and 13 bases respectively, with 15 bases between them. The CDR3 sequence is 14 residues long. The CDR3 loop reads CASSLRGDTRPLHF. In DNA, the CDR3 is TGTGCCAGCAGTTTAAGAGGGGACACTCGGCCCCTCCACTTT.

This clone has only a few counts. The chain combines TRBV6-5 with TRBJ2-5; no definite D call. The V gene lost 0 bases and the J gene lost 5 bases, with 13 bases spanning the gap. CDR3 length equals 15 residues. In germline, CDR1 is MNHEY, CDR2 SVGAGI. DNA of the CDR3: TGTGCCAGCAGTTACTCGAAGAGACCACAGGAGACCCAGTACTTC. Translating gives CASSYSKRPQETQYF.

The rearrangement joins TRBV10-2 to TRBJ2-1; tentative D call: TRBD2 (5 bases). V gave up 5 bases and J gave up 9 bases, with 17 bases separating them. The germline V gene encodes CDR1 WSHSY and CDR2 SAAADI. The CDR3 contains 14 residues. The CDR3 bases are TGCGCCAGCAGTAAGGCTAGCTCGTCGGGTGAGCAGTTCTTC. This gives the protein CASSKASSSGEQFF.

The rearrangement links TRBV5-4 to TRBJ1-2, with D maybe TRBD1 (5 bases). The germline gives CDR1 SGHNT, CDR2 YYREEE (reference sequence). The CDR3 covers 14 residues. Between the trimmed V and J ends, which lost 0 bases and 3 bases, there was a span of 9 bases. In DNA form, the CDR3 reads TGTGCCAGCAGCTTGGGGGGCAGCTACTATGGCTACACCTTC. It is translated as CASSLGGSYYGYTF.

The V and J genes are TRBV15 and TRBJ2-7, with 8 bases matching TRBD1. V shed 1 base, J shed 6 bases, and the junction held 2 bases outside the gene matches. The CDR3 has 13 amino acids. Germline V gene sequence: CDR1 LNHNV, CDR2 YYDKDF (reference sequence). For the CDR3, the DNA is TGTGCCACCAGCAGAGGACAGGGGTCCGAGCAGTACTTC. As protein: CATSRGQGSEQYF.

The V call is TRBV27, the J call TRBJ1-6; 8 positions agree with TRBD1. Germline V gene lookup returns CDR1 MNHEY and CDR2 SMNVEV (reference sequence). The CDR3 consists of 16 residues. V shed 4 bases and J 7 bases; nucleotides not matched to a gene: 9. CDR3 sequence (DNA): TGTGCCAGCAGTTCCATCGACAGGGGAGTGAATTCACCCCTCCACTTT. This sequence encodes CASSSIDRGVNSPLHF.

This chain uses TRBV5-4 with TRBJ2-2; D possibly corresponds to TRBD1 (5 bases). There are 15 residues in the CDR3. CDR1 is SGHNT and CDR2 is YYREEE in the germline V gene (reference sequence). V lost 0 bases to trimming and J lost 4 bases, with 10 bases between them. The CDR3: CASSLAQGVTGELFF. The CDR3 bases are TGTGCCAGCAGCTTGGCCCAGGGTGTCACCGGGGAGCTGTTTTTT.

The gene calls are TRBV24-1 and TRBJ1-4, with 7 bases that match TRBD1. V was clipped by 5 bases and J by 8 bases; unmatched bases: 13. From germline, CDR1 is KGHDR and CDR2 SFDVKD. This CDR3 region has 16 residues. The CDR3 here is CATSAPQGGQGEKLFF. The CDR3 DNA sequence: TGTGCCACCAGTGCCCCCCAGGGGGGACAAGGCGAAAAACTGTTTTTT.

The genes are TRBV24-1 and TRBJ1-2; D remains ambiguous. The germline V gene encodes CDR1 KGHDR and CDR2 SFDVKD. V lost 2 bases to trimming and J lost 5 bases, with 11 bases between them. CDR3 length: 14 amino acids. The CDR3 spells CATSDSSPRYGYTF. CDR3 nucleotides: TGTGCCACCAGTGATTCGAGCCCTAGGTATGGCTACACCTTC.

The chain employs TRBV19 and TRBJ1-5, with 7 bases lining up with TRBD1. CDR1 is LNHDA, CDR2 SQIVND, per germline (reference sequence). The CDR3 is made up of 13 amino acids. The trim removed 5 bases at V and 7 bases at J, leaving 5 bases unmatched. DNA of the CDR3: TGTGCCAGTAGTGGGGACAGAAGGCAGCCCCAGCATTTT. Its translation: CASSGDRRQPQHF. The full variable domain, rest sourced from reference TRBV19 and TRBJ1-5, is DGGITQSPKYLFRKEGQNVTLSCEQNLNHDAMYWYRQDPGQGLRLIYYSQIVNDFQKGDIAEGYSVSREKKESFPLTVTSAQKNPTAFYLCASSGDRRQPQHFGDGTRLSIL.

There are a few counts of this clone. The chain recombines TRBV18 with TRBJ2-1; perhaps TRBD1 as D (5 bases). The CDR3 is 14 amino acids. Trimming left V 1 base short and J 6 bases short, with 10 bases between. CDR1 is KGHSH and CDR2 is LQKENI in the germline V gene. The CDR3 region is CASSPLETVNEQFF. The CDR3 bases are TGTGCCAGCTCACCACTCGAGACAGTCAATGAGCAGTTCTTC.

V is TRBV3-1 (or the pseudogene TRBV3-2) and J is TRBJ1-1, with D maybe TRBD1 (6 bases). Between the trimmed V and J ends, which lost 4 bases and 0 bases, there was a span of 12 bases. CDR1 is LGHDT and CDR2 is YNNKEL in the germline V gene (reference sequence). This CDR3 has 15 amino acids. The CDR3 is CASSPQGVLNTEAFF. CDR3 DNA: TGTGCCAGCAGCCCACAGGGTGTGCTGAACACTGAAGCTTTCTTT.

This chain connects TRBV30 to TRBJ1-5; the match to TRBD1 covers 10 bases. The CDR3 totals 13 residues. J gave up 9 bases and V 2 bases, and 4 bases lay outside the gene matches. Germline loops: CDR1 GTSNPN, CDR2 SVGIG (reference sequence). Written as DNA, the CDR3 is TGTGCCTGGAGTCCGGGACAGGGGCGGCCCCAGCATTTT. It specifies CAWSPGQGRPQHF.

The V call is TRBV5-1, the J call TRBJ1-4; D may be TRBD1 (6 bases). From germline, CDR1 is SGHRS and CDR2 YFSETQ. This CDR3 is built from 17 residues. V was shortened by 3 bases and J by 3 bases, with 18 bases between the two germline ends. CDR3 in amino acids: CASSSTSGGRANEKLFF. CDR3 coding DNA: TGCGCCAGCAGCTCTACCTCGGGGGGCAGGGCTAATGAAAAACTGTTTTTT.

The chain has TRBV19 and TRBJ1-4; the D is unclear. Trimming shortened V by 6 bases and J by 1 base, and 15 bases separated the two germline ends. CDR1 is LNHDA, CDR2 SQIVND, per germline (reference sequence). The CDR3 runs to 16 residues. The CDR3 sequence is CASSGALGQTNEKLFF. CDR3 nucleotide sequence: TGTGCCAGTAGCGGCGCCCTTGGGCAAACTAATGAAAAACTGTTTTTT.

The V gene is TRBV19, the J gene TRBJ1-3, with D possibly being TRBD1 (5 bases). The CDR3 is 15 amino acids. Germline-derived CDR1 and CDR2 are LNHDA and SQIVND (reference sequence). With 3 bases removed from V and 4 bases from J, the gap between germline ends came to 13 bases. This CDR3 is CASSIGSGVGNTIYF. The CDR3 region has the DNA TGTGCCAGTAGTATCGGCTCGGGGGTCGGAAACACCATATATTTT.

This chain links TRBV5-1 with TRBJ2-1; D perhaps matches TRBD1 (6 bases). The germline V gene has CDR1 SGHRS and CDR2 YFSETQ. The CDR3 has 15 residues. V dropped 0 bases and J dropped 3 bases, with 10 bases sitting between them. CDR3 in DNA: TGCGCCAGCAGCTTGGAGCAGGGGTTCTACAATGAGCAGTTCTTC. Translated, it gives CASSLEQGFYNEQFF.

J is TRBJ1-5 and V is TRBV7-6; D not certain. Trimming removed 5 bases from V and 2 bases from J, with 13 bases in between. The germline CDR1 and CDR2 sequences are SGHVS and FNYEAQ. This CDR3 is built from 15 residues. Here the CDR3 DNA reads TGTGCCAGCAGCCGCCGAGGGTCAGGCAATCAGCCCCAGCATTTT. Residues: CASSRRGSGNQPQHF.

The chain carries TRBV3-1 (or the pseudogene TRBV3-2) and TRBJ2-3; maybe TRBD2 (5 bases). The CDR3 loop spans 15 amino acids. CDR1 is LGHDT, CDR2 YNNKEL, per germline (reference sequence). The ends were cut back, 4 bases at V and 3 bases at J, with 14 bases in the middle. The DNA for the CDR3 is TGTGCCAGCAGCCCGCCCCCCGAGCGGACAGATACGCAGTATTTT. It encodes CASSPPPERTDTQYF.

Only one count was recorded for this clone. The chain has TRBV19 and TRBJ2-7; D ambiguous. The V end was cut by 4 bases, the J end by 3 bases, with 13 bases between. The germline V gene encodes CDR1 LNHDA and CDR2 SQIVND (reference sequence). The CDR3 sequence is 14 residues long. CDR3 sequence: CASSTWAAHYEQYF. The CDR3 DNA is TGTGCCAGTAGTACCTGGGCAGCACACTACGAGCAGTACTTC.

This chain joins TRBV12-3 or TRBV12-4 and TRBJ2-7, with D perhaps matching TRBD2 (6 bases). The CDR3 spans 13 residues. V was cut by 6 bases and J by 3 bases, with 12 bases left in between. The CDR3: CASSRDSGYEQYF. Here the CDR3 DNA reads TGTGCCAGCAGCCGGGACTCGGGCTACGAGCAGTACTTC.

The CDR3: CASSSDSGGAYNEQFF. The CDR3 DNA is TGTGCCAGCAGCTCCGATAGCGGGGGGGCCTACAATGAGCAGTTCTTC. The chain employs TRBV11-2 and TRBJ2-1, with 11 bases that match TRBD2. Germline assignment: CDR1 SGHAT and CDR2 FQNNGV. With V trimmed by 4 bases and J by 2 bases, 4 bases remained unmatched. This CDR3 spans 16 amino acids.